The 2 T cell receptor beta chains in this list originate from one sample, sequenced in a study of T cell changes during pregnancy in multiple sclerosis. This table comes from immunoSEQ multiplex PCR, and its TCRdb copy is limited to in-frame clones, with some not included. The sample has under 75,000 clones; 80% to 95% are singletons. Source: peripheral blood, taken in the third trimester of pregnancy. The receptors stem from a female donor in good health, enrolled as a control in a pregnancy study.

CDR3 bases: TGTGCCAGCAGCCCCAACGGGGGACAGTACACCGGGGAGCTGTTTTTT. Amino acid sequence: CASSPNGGQYTGELFF. The J gene is TRBJ2-2, the V gene TRBV7-3; possible D gene TRBD1, 7 bases. In germline, CDR1 is SGHTA, CDR2 FQGTGA. This CDR3 has 16 residues. Trimming shortened V by 5 bases and J by 3 bases, and 16 bases separated the two germline ends.

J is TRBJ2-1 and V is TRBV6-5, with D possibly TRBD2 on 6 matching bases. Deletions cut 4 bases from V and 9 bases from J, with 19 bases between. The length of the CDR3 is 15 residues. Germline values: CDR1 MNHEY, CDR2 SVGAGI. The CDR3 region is CASSFWTGAGAEQFF. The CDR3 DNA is TGTGCCAGCAGTTTTTGGACGGGAGCGGGTGCTGAGCAGTTCTTC.